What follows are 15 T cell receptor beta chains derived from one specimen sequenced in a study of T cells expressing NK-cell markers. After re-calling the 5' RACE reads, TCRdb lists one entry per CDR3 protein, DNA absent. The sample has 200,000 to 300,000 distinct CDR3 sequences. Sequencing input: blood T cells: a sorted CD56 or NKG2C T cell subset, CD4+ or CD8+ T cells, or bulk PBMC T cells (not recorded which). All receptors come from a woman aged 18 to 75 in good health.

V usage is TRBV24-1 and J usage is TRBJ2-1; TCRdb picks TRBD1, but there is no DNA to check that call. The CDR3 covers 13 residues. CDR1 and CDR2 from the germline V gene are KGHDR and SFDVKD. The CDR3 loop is CATSDFDSNEQFF.

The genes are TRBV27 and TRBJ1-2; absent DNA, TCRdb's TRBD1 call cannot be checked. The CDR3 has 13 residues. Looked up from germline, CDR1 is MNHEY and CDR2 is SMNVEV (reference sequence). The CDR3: CASSPQGNYGYTF.

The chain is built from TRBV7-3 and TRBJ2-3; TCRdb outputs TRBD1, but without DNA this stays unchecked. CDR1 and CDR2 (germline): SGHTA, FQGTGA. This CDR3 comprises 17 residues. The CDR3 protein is CASSPGKQISSTDTQYF.

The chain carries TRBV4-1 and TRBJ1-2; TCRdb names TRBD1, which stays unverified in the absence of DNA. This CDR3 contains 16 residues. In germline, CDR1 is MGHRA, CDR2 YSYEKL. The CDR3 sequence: CASSQDGQGTNYGYTF.

The CDR3 loop is CSAGPERGSFYNEQFF. The chain has TRBV20-1 and TRBJ2-1; lacking DNA, the TRBD2 call made by TCRdb goes unchecked. Germline lookup yields CDR1 DFQATT and CDR2 SNEGSKA (reference sequence). This CDR3 comprises 16 residues.

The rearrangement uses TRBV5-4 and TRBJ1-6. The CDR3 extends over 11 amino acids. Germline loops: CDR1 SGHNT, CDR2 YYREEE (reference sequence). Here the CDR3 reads CASSFTQPLHF. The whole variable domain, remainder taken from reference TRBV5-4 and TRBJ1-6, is ETGVTQSPTHLIKTRGQQVTLRCSSQSGHNTVSWYQQALGQGPQFIFQYYREEENGRGNFPPRFSGLQFPNYSSELNVNALELDDSALYLCASSFTQPLHFGNGTRLTVT.

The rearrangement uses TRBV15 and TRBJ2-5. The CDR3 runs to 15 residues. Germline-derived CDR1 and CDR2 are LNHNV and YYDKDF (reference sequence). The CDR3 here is CATSREGRDQETQYF.

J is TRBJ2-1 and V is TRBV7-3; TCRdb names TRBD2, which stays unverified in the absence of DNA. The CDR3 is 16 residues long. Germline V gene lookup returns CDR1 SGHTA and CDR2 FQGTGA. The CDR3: CASSLTGVAGFNEQFF.

CDR3 loop: CASSQGHGHTEAFF. The V call is TRBV3-1, the J call TRBJ1-1; TCRdb's D call of TRBD1 is untestable without DNA. The CDR3 sequence is 14 residues long. The V gene's germline CDR1 is LGHDT and CDR2 YNNKEL (reference sequence).

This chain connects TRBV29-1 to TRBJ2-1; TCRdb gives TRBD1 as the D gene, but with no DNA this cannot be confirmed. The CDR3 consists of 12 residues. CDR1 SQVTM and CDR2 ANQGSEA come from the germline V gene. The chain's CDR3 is CSVEDLGEEQFF.

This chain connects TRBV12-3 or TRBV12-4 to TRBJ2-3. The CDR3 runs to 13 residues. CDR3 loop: CASSLHGTDTQYF.

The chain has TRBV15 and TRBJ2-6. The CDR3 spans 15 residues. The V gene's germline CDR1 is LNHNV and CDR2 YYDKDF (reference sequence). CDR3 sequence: CATSNQGSGANVLTF. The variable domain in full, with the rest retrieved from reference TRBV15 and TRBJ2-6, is DAMVIQNPRYQVTQFGKPVTLSCSQTLNHNVMYWYQQKSSQAPKLLFHYYDKDFNNEADTPDNFQSRRPNTSFCFLDIRSPGLGDTAMYLCATSNQGSGANVLTFGAGSRLTVL.

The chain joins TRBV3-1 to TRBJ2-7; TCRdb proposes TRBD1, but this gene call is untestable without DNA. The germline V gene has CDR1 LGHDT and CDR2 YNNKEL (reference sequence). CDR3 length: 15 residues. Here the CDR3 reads CASSQERERDYEQYF.

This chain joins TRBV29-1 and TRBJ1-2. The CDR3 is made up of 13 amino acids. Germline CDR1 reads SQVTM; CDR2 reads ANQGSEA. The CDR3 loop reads CSVWSNRDYGYTF.

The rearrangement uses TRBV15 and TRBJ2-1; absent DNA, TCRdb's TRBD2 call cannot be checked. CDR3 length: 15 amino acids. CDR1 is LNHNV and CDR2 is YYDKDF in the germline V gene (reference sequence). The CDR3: CATSRRRRVYNEQFF.